The 27 T cell receptor beta chains listed next were all sequenced from one sample in a study of regulatory T cells in long-lasting Graves disease. Time point specified: newly diagnosed GD, antithyroid drugs for less than 3 months. The TCR library was made from RNA extracted from PBMCs. Construction of the TCR beta libraries employed iRepertoire HTBI primers in conjunction with Arm-PCR of CDR3 regions. TCRdb ran MiXCR on the multiplex PCR reads and lists one entry per CDR3 protein. The sample holds about 400,000 distinct CDR3 sequences, around 15% seen once. The same sample was also studied in work on T cells in Graves' hyperthyroidism and ophthalmopathy.

Source: peripheral blood mononuclear cells (PBMCs), taken at new diagnosis, from a patient treated with antithyroid drugs. These receptors originate from a young woman with Graves disease.

This clonotype has at least ten counts. The chain carries TRBV28 and TRBJ2-1; D possibly uses TRBD1 or TRBD2 (6 bases each). This CDR3 is 15 amino acids long. V lost 2 bases to trimming and J lost 4 bases, with 12 bases between them. Germline V gene data show CDR1 as MDHEN and CDR2 as SYDVKM. The chain's CDR3 is CASSLGRGLYNEQFF. The CDR3 DNA reads TGTGCCAGCAGTTTAGGCCGGGGGCTTTACAATGAGCAGTTCTTC.

This sequence joins TRBV6-1 and TRBJ1-2, with D perhaps TRBD1 (6 bases). The ends were cut back, 5 bases at V and 3 bases at J, with 19 bases in the middle. From germline, CDR1 is MNHNS and CDR2 SASEGT. The CDR3 has 16 amino acids. The CDR3 protein is CASSPPPYRADYGYTF. DNA for the CDR3: TGTGCCAGCAGTCCACCCCCATACAGGGCTGACTATGGCTACACCTTC.

In its sample, this clonotype was seen many times. J is TRBJ1-5 and V is TRBV6-1; D not resolved. V shed 4 bases and J shed 8 bases, with 15 bases lying between them. This CDR3 spans 14 amino acids. Germline CDR1 reads MNHNS; CDR2 reads SASEGT. The CDR3: CASSAGIIVEPQHF. The DNA for the CDR3 is TGTGCCAGCAGTGCTGGAATAATAGTGGAGCCCCAGCATTTT.

This clonotype showed up just a few times. This sequence joins TRBV6-1 and TRBJ1-6, with TRBD1 matching 8 bases. The germline V gene has CDR1 MNHNS and CDR2 SASEGT. The CDR3 has 12 amino acids. The trim removed 9 bases at V and 9 bases at J, leaving 4 bases unmatched. The CDR3 sequence is CASGTGISPLHF. In DNA, the CDR3 is TGTGCCAGTGGGACAGGAATTTCACCCCTCCACTTT.

The chain uses TRBV11-3 and TRBJ2-7, with 8 bases that match TRBD1. The trim removed 5 bases at V and 5 bases at J, leaving 5 bases unmatched. Germline V gives CDR1 SGHNT, CDR2 YENEEA. The CDR3 sequence is 13 residues long. Here the CDR3 reads CASSKGTGNEQYF. CDR3 bases: TGTGCCAGCAGCAAGGGGACAGGTAACGAGCAGTACTTC.

This clonotype was counted between two and nine times. The gene calls are TRBV20-1 and TRBJ2-3; D call uncertain. V dropped 5 bases and J dropped 1 base, with 13 bases sitting between them. The CDR3 totals 14 residues. The V gene's germline CDR1 is DFQATT and CDR2 SNEGSKA (reference sequence). CDR3 sequence reads: CSAFTFPGTDTQYF. The DNA for the CDR3 is TGCAGTGCTTTTACCTTCCCGGGCACAGATACGCAGTATTTT.

This clonotype appeared many times. The rearrangement links TRBV13 to TRBJ1-1; 7 bases map to TRBD1. The CDR3 runs 13 residues. The V gene's germline CDR1 is PRHDT and CDR2 FYEKMQ (reference sequence). After removal of 6 bases from V and 6 bases from J, the junction contained 7 bases not matched to a gene. The CDR3 reads CASSSQGGAEAFF. The CDR3 coding sequence is TGTGCCAGCAGTTCCCAGGGGGGGGCTGAAGCTTTCTTT. The entire variable domain, with the rest obtained from reference TRBV13 and TRBJ1-1, is as follows: AAGVIQSPRHLIKEKRETATLKCYPIPRHDTVYWYQQGPGQDPQFLISFYEKMQSDKGSIPDRFSAQQFSDYHSELNMSSLELGDSALYFCASSSQGGAEAFFGQGTRLTVV.

There are a few counts of this clonotype. The chain employs TRBV6-5 and TRBJ2-7; 8 nucleotides agree with TRBD2. The CDR3 is 15 residues long. Germline V gene data show CDR1 as MNHEY and CDR2 as SVGAGI. After removal of 0 bases from V and 2 bases from J, the junction contained 3 bases not matched to a gene. In DNA, the CDR3 is TGTGCCAGCAGTTACTCCCGGGAGGGGACCTACGAGCAGTACTTC. It specifies CASSYSREGTYEQYF.

In regard to this clonotype: This could be a read error, since a much larger clone is one nucleotide away. This sequence joins TRBV20-1 and TRBJ2-1, with 8 bases matching TRBD2. This CDR3 is 15 amino acids long. After removal of 3 bases from V and 8 bases from J, the junction contained 12 bases not matched to a gene. CDR1 is DFQATT, CDR2 SNEGSKA, per germline (reference sequence). As DNA, the CDR3 is TGCAGTGCTAGCGGTGTTCTCCCGGGAGGGGATGAGCAGTTCTTC. This encodes CSASGVLPGGDEQFF.

This clonotype has at least ten counts. J is TRBJ2-2 and V is TRBV11-1; D remains ambiguous. This CDR3 has 15 residues. Per the germline V gene, CDR1 is SGHAT and CDR2 is FQDESV (reference sequence). Trimming took off 2 bases at V and 7 bases at J, with 14 bases between the two ends. The CDR3 nucleotides read TGTGCCAGCAGCTTATTGAATAGTTTGAACGGGGAGCTGTTTTTT. Translating gives CASSLLNSLNGELFF.

This clonotype was seen ten or more times. This sequence joins TRBV7-8 and TRBJ2-7; D gene ambiguous. The germline V gene encodes CDR1 SGHVS and CDR2 FQNEAQ. CDR3 length equals 14 residues. V was pared by 5 bases and J by 4 bases, with 15 bases between. The CDR3 here is CASSPSGPSYEQYF. In nucleotides, the CDR3 is TGTGCCAGCAGCCCATCTGGCCCTTCTTACGAGCAGTACTTC.

This clonotype showed up many times. The rearrangement joins TRBV20-1 to TRBJ2-1, with D perhaps TRBD1 (6 bases). Germline CDR1 is DFQATT and CDR2 is SNEGSKA (reference sequence). CDR3 length: 14 residues. V lost 0 bases, J lost 2 bases, and 8 bases lay in between. CDR3 protein: CSARDRTAYNEQFF. CDR3 DNA sequence: TGCAGTGCTAGAGATAGGACAGCCTACAATGAGCAGTTCTTC.

This clonotype was counted only a few times. The chain recombines TRBV25-1 with TRBJ2-5; D not certain. CDR1 and CDR2 from the germline V gene are MGHDK and SYGVNS. The CDR3 is 14 residues long. The CDR3 protein is CAPKRAQSQETQYF. The DNA for the CDR3 is TGTGCTCCAAAAAGGGCCCAGTCTCAAGAGACCCAGTACTTC.

This clonotype was seen many times. This chain joins TRBV11-2 and TRBJ2-1; possible D gene TRBD1, 5 bases. The germline V gene encodes CDR1 SGHAT and CDR2 FQNNGV. The CDR3 covers 15 residues. Trimming took 1 base from V and 5 from J, leaving 12 bases between them. In DNA form, the CDR3 reads TGTGCCAGCAGCTTAGTAGGGGCCAATAACAATGAGCAGTTCTTC. Protein: CASSLVGANNNEQFF.

This chain joins TRBV12-3 or TRBV12-4 and TRBJ2-1; 13 bases are shared with TRBD2. J was trimmed by 8 bases and V by 8 bases; bases with no gene match: 18. The length of the CDR3 is 18 residues. The CDR3 sequence is CASGGGRVTSGRDYEQFF. The CDR3 DNA reads TGTGCCAGCGGGGGGGGGAGGGTTACTAGCGGGAGGGACTATGAGCAGTTCTTC.

The table lists this clonotype with many counts. The chain recombines TRBV11-2 with TRBJ2-7; tentative D call: TRBD2 (6 bases). Germline CDR1 and CDR2: SGHAT and FQNNGV. The CDR3 sequence is 13 residues long. V dropped 5 bases and J dropped 3 bases, with 11 bases sitting between them. CDR3 nucleotides: TGTGCCAGCAGCGAACGACTAGACTACGAGCAGTACTTC. Translated: CASSERLDYEQYF.

This clonotype was seen a handful of times. The chain employs TRBV9 and TRBJ1-2; D gene unclear. Trimming pared 0 bases from V and 2 bases from J, leaving 8 bases between. CDR3 length: 14 amino acids. The germline gives CDR1 SGDLS, CDR2 YYNGEE. CDR3 sequence (DNA): TGTGCCAGCAGCGTAGCACCAGACAACTATGGCTACACCTTC. As protein: CASSVAPDNYGYTF.

As regards this clonotype: The junction differs from germline at one of its ends, possibly a read error. The chain uses TRBV7-3 and TRBJ2-1; D not certain. The CDR3 loop spans 15 amino acids. Germline assignment: CDR1 SGHTA and CDR2 FQGTGA. DNA of the CDR3: TGTGCCAGCAGCTTAAGCCCGGGCTCCTGCAATGAGCAGTTCTTC. This translates into CASSLSPGSCNEQFF.

This clonotype has just a few counts. The chain couples TRBV7-3 to TRBJ1-2, with D possibly TRBD1 on 6 matching bases. Trimming stripped 3 bases from V and 5 bases from J, with 10 bases between. The germline gives CDR1 SGHTA, CDR2 FQGTGA. The CDR3 is 13 residues long. Here the CDR3 reads CASSFPGEYGYTF. CDR3 DNA sequence: TGTGCCAGCAGCTTTCCAGGGGAATATGGCTACACCTTC.

This clonotype was recorded many times. This rearrangement joins TRBV20-1 to TRBJ2-1; tentative D call: TRBD2 (7 bases). The CDR3 covers 13 residues. Looked up from germline, CDR1 is DFQATT and CDR2 is SNEGSKA (reference sequence). Trimming shortened V by 2 bases and J by 10 bases, and 15 bases separated the two germline ends. The CDR3 reads CSARTGGGEEQFF. CDR3 DNA: TGCAGTGCTAGAACCGGCGGGGGCGAAGAGCAGTTCTTC.

The genes are TRBV19 and TRBJ2-7; D remains unclear. V lost 3 bases and J lost 3, with 3 bases in between. Germline CDR1 and CDR2: LNHDA and SQIVND (reference sequence). The length of the CDR3 is 11 residues. CDR3 coding DNA: TGTGCCAGTAGTATGGGCTACGAGCAGTACTTC. Amino acids: CASSMGYEQYF.

This chain links TRBV2 with TRBJ2-5; D ambiguous. The CDR3 is 14 residues long. Trimming left V 6 bases short and J 4 bases short, with 15 bases between. Per the germline V gene, CDR1 is SNHLY and CDR2 is FYNNEI. The CDR3 sequence is CASSLVEGRETQYF. CDR3 bases: TGTGCCAGCAGCTTAGTCGAAGGTAGAGAGACCCAGTACTTC.

The sample holds many counts of this clonotype. Its ends do not fully match the called genes, so a read error is possible. The J gene is TRBJ2-7, the V gene TRBV10-3; 7 nucleotides agree with TRBD2. The length of the CDR3 is 13 residues. Germline loops: CDR1 ENHRY, CDR2 SYGVKD. CDR3 nucleotides: TGTGCCACCAGTGGCGCGGGGGCCTACGAGCAGTACTTC. This codes for CATSGAGAYEQYF.

This chain uses TRBV19 with TRBJ2-5; D unresolved. Germline V gene lookup returns CDR1 LNHDA and CDR2 SQIVND (reference sequence). CDR3 size: 10 residues. Trimming removed 6 bases at V and 7 bases at J, with 6 bases between. In DNA form, the CDR3 reads TGTGCCAGTAGAGTGGTGACCCAGTACTTC. Protein sequence: CASRVVTQYF.

Ten or more counts support this clonotype. This chain's CDR3 is CASALQGNTGELFF. The CDR3 DNA sequence: TGTGCCAGCGCCCTACAGGGGAACACCGGGGAGCTGTTTTTT. The rearrangement links TRBV6-1 to TRBJ2-2, with D tentatively TRBD1 (6 bases). Germline V lookup: CDR1 MNHNS, CDR2 SASEGT. The CDR3 runs to 14 residues. Trimming stripped 8 bases from V and 1 base from J, with 11 bases between.

This clonotype turned up a few times. This rearrangement joins TRBV19 to TRBJ1-5; TRBD1 matches 9 bases. With 3 bases clipped from V and 5 bases from J, the junction kept 8 bases outside the gene matches. Germline values: CDR1 LNHDA, CDR2 SQIVND (reference sequence). This CDR3 comprises 16 residues. The CDR3 region has the DNA TGTGCCAGTAGTATCGTACAGGGGGCGGGGGATCAGCCCCAGCATTTT. This codes for CASSIVQGAGDQPQHF.

The chain carries TRBV7-2 and TRBJ1-2, with D tentatively TRBD1 (5 bases). The germline gives CDR1 SGHTA, CDR2 FQGNSA. There are 16 residues in the CDR3. V was shortened by 5 bases and J by 3 bases, with 19 bases between the two germline ends. CDR3 DNA sequence: TGTGCCAGCAGCCAATCTGGGGGGAGTATATACTATGGCTACACCTTC. Translated, it gives CASSQSGGSIYYGYTF.